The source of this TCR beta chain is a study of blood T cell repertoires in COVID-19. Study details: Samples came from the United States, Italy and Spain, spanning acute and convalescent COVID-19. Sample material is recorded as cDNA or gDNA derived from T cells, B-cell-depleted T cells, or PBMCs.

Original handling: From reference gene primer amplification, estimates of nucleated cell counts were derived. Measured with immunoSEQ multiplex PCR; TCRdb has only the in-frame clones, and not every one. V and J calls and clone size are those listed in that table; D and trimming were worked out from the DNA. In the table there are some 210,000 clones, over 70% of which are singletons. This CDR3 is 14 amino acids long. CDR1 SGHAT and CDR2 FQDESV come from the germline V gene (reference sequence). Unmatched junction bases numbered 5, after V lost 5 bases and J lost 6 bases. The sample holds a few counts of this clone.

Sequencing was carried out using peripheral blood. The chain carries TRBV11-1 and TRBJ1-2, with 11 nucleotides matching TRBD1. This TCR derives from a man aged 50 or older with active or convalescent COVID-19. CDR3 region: CASSPGQGVDGYTF. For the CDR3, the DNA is TGTGCCAGCAGCCCGGGACAGGGGGTGGATGGCTACACCTTC.